Below, 14 T cell receptor beta chains from the same sample are listed, as sequenced in a study of T cells in Graves' hyperthyroidism and ophthalmopathy. The investigators amplified TCR beta CDR3 regions from RNA transcripts. In the first-round RT-PCR of the TCR CDR3, the HTBI primer set was used. TCRdb itself ran the multiplex PCR reads through MiXCR, one entry per CDR3 protein. The sample shows more than 500,000 distinct CDR3 sequences, roughly a sixth of them seen only once. The source material was blood. All receptors come from a woman in her 30s with Graves' ophthalmopathy.

This clonotype was observed many times. The chain uses TRBV3-1 and TRBJ2-7; possible D gene TRBD1, 5 bases. Germline V gene sequence: CDR1 LGHDT, CDR2 YNNKEL (reference sequence). The CDR3 is made up of 14 amino acids. V was shortened by 5 bases and J by 5 bases, with 16 bases between the two germline ends. CDR3 residues: CASSSAGSNDEQYF. CDR3 DNA sequence: TGTGCCAGCAGCTCCGCAGGGTCGAATGACGAGCAGTACTTC.

A few counts support this clonotype. The genes are TRBV19 and TRBJ1-1, with TRBD1 as a possible D gene (5 bases). Trimming removed 6 bases from V and 8 bases from J, with 16 bases in between. CDR1 LNHDA and CDR2 SQIVND come from the germline V gene (reference sequence). The CDR3 is made up of 13 amino acids. The CDR3 coding sequence is TGTGCCAGTAGCCCTACGGGGACTGGCGAAGCTTTCTTT. Translated, it gives CASSPTGTGEAFF.

The CDR3 is CASSPGRGGTDTQYF. The CDR3 DNA sequence: TGTGCCAGCAGCCCCGGTAGGGGTGGGACAGATACGCAGTATTTT. V gene TRBV11-2 combines with J gene TRBJ2-3; D might be TRBD1 (5 bases). This CDR3 region has 15 residues. Germline V gives CDR1 SGHAT, CDR2 FQNNGV. V was pared by 5 bases and J by 3 bases, with 15 bases between.

The chain joins TRBV15 to TRBJ2-3, with 11 bases identical to TRBD2. Germline V gene lookup returns CDR1 LNHNV and CDR2 YYDKDF (reference sequence). Trimming at V came to 1 base and at J to 4 bases, leaving 7 bases not matched to a gene. This CDR3 is 17 amino acids long. This CDR3 reads CATSRGLAGRGSDTQYF. CDR3 DNA sequence: TGTGCCACCAGCAGAGGACTAGCGGGAAGAGGATCAGATACGCAGTATTTT.

The J gene is TRBJ2-2, the V gene TRBV30; no definite D call. From germline, CDR1 is GTSNPN and CDR2 SVGIG (reference sequence). The CDR3 runs to 12 residues. With 4 bases removed from V and 2 bases from J, the gap between germline ends came to 5 bases. CDR3 region: CAWTANTGELFF. DNA of the CDR3: TGTGCCTGGACAGCTAACACCGGGGAGCTGTTTTTT.

This clonotype was detected many times. J is TRBJ2-5 and V is TRBV6-2 or TRBV6-3; 11 nucleotides agree with TRBD1. The CDR3 spans 18 residues. V lost 0 bases and J lost 4; bases outside the gene matches: 10. CDR1 is MNHEY and CDR2 is SVGEGT in the germline V gene. The CDR3 here is CASSYSGTGGDQPETQYF. The CDR3 DNA follows: TGTGCCAGCAGTTACTCAGGGACAGGGGGTGACCAACCAGAGACCCAGTACTTC.

This clonotype has ten or more counts. The CDR3 region has the DNA TGTGCCAGCAGCTCTCCTGACACTAGCGGGACCGAGCAGTACTTC. It codes for CASSSPDTSGTEQYF. J is TRBJ2-7 and V is TRBV7-3, with 10 bases matching TRBD2. After removal of 4 bases from V and 6 bases from J, the junction contained 9 bases not matched to a gene. CDR1 is SGHTA and CDR2 is FQGTGA in the germline V gene. This CDR3 spans 15 amino acids.

The rearrangement uses TRBV27 and TRBJ1-4, with D uncertain. This CDR3 spans 17 amino acids. Deletions cut 5 bases from V and 0 bases from J, with 16 bases between. Germline CDR1 MNHEY, CDR2 SMNVEV (reference sequence). CDR3 protein: CASSPSPRPATNEKLFF. DNA of the CDR3: TGTGCCAGCAGTCCATCCCCCCGACCAGCAACTAATGAAAAACTGTTTTTT.

V gene TRBV11-1 combines with J gene TRBJ2-5, with 7 bases lining up with TRBD1. CDR3 length: 14 residues. The germline gives CDR1 SGHAT, CDR2 FQDESV (reference sequence). With 5 bases clipped from V and 1 base from J, the junction kept 4 bases outside the gene matches. In DNA, the CDR3 is TGTGCCAGCAGCCCGACAGGGATCCAAGAGACCCAGTACTTC. Encoded protein: CASSPTGIQETQYF.

The table lists this clonotype with many counts. The genes are TRBV11-2 and TRBJ2-7; tentative D call: TRBD2 (5 bases). This CDR3 is 16 amino acids long. Germline CDR1 reads SGHAT; CDR2 reads FQNNGV. Trimming cost V 1 base and J 6 bases, with 19 bases left between them. In DNA, the CDR3 is TGTGCCAGCAGCTTAGGCCCAGCGAGGGCCTTATCCGAGCAGTACTTC. Its translation: CASSLGPARALSEQYF.

Points on this clonotype: This clone may be a read error of a much larger clone one base away. The chain couples TRBV6-1 to TRBJ2-3; 10 bases are a match to TRBD2. The CDR3 covers 15 residues. Germline V gene sequence: CDR1 MNHNS, CDR2 SASEGT. J lost 3 bases, V lost 7 bases, and 7 bases had no gene match. CDR3 sequence reads: CASTILAGLTDTQYF. DNA for the CDR3: TGTGCCAGCACCATACTAGCGGGATTAACAGATACGCAGTATTTT.

This clonotype showed up many times. V usage is TRBV28 and J usage is TRBJ2-1; tentatively, D is TRBD1 or TRBD2 (5 bases each). V dropped 6 bases and J dropped 2 bases, with 14 bases sitting between them. This CDR3 contains 15 residues. From germline, CDR1 is MDHEN and CDR2 SYDVKM. CDR3 nucleotides: TGTGCCAGCAGCAGGACGGGACCGACCTACAATGAGCAGTTCTTC. The encoded protein is CASSRTGPTYNEQFF.

Only a few counts were recorded for this clonotype. This chain's CDR3 is CASSQLGTRDEKLFF. As DNA, the CDR3 is TGCGCCAGCAGCCAACTCGGGACAAGAGATGAAAAACTGTTTTTT. The chain uses TRBV4-1 and TRBJ1-4, with D perhaps matching TRBD1 (6 bases). The CDR3 runs 15 residues. V gave up 2 bases and J gave up 6 bases, with 13 bases separating them. Looked up from germline, CDR1 is MGHRA and CDR2 is YSYEKL.

This clonotype was observed a few times. The rearrangement links TRBV9 to TRBJ2-1; 7 nucleotides match TRBD2. The germline V gene has CDR1 SGDLS and CDR2 YYNGEE. Germline trimming cut 0 bases from V and 3 bases from J; bases unmatched to any gene: 3. The CDR3 sequence is 15 residues long. The CDR3 coding sequence is TGTGCCAGCAGCGTAGTCAGCGGGAACTACAATGAGCAGTTCTTC. Translation gives CASSVVSGNYNEQFF.